This TCR beta chain was captured in a study of T cells in Graves' hyperthyroidism and ophthalmopathy. Findings and caveats of the study: Ophthalmopathy prediction by the model preceded onset by a median about 6.8 months.

Researchers defined stable Graves' hyperthyroidism as no ophthalmopathy progression within 18 months. Reasons for excluding patients were uncontrolled infection, other autoimmune disease, pregnancy or lactation. Using approximately 10 ml of fresh peripheral blood, PBMCs were prepared. V lost 5 bases and J lost 4, with 16 bases in between. The CDR3 has 15 residues. Researchers took RNA transcripts and amplified the TCR beta CDR3 regions from them. Primed by the HTBI set, a first-round RT-PCR was run on the TCR CDR3. TCRdb re-analysed the multiplex PCR reads in MiXCR, keeping a single row per CDR3 protein. The data contain 300,000 to 450,000 distinct CDR3 sequences, around 14% of them seen just once; the ten biggest clones take up more than 9.5%. This clonotype was observed many times. Its matching antigen is unknown.

The chain has TRBV12-3 or TRBV12-4 and TRBJ2-3, with D possibly matching TRBD2 (6 bases). The clonotype originates from a woman in her sixties with Graves' hyperthyroidism. Sequenced material: blood. In DNA form, the CDR3 reads TGTGCCAGCAGTACATCCGAACTAGCTGCAGATACGCAGTATTTT. Amino acid sequence: CASSTSELAADTQYF.